The clone carrying this T cell receptor (beta chain) showed up just a few times. Its antigen is unidentified. The sample is drawn from a study of identical twins' blood T cells. The ends were cut back, 0 bases at V and 1 base at J, with 15 bases in the middle. The germline CDR1 and CDR2 sequences are LGHNA and YNFKEQ. The CDR3 totals 17 residues. Overall study results and limits: Abundant TCRbeta CDR3s overlapped more between twins than with unrelated donors.

Libraries were made from RNA as TCR cDNA, using a modified protocol. Sample barcodes were added at both library ends during cDNA synthesis. A single record per CDR3 protein comes from TCRdb applying MiXCR to the 5' RACE reads. Here the sample spans about 370,000 distinct CDR3 sequences, 28% being singletons. J is TRBJ1-1 and V is TRBV4-2; D possibly corresponds to TRBD1 (5 bases). This TCR was recovered from a woman aged 18-49 years in good health. What was sequenced was PBMCs. The CDR3, as DNA: TGTGCCAGCAGCCAAGATCCAGGGCTCGGGGAGAACACTGAAGCTTTCTTT. Protein: CASSQDPGLGENTEAFF.